Below are 8 T cell receptor beta chains sequenced from a single sample in a study of cytomegalovirus exposure and HLA in healthy donors (dated by TCRdb to 2015 to 2018). The library relied on the immunoSEQ multiplex PCR assay. For the multiplex PCR, a mixture combining 60 forward primers for TCR Vbeta segments and 13 reverse primers for TCR Jbeta segments was used. TCRdb limited this immuneACCESS table to in-frame rearrangements with V and J called. A share of clones is missing; checked studies link under half to unresolved V genes, and the rest is unexplained. The sample has about 130,000 clones on record, 70% to 90% of them singletons. The top ten clones comprise approximately 1.7% of the sample. Sequencing used PBMCs. The receptors stem from a boy younger than 18 in good health and CMV-seronegative.

The J gene is TRBJ1-6, the V gene TRBV9; 10 nucleotides agree with TRBD1. Unmatched junction bases numbered 6, after V lost 5 bases and J lost 7 bases. The CDR3 consists of 15 residues. Germline V gene sequence: CDR1 SGDLS, CDR2 YYNGEE. CDR3 sequence reads: CASSAGQGHNSPLHF. The CDR3 region has the DNA TGTGCCAGCAGTGCGGGACAGGGGCACAATTCACCCCTCCACTTT.

This clone was counted once. The chain has TRBV6-4 and TRBJ2-1; TRBD1 aligns across 9 bases. The CDR3 runs to 16 residues. Germline V CDR1 and CDR2: MRHNA, SNTAGT. The junction had 8 bases not matched to a gene; V was cut back by 3 bases and J by 5 bases. The chain's CDR3 is CASSDSGQGDHNEQFF. CDR3 nucleotide sequence: TGTGCCAGCAGTGATTCGGGACAGGGAGATCACAATGAGCAGTTCTTC.

J is TRBJ2-7 and V is TRBV23-1, with D possibly being TRBD1 (5 bases). TRBV23-1 has ORF status, its function being uncertain. This CDR3 has 14 residues. Trimming shortened V by 4 bases and J by 2 bases, and 12 bases separated the two germline ends. This CDR3 is CASSPPKGPYEQYF. Here the CDR3 DNA reads TGCGCCAGCAGTCCCCCTAAGGGGCCCTACGAGCAGTACTTC.

The chain combines TRBV4-1 with TRBJ2-7, with 12 bases lining up with TRBD1. The CDR3 is made up of 15 amino acids. The germline V gene encodes CDR1 MGHRA and CDR2 YSYEKL. The ends lost 4 bases at V and 3 bases at J; junction bases unmatched: 4. Written as DNA, the CDR3 is TGCGCCAGCAGCCCCGGGACAGGGGGCCTCTACGAGCAGTACTTC. Its translation: CASSPGTGGLYEQYF.

The chain uses TRBV2 and TRBJ2-7; 8 bases align to TRBD1. From germline, CDR1 is SNHLY and CDR2 FYNNEI. The CDR3 consists of 15 residues. Trimming removed 5 bases from V and 4 bases from J; junction bases left unmatched: 10. The CDR3 sequence is CASSPGQGRGYEQYF. The DNA of the CDR3 is TGTGCCAGCAGTCCCGGACAGGGCCGGGGATACGAGCAGTACTTC.

V and J are TRBV9 and TRBJ1-3; 7 nucleotides match TRBD1. Trimming cost V 2 bases and J 0 bases; bases outside gene matches: 11. The CDR3 spans 18 residues. Germline CDR1 is SGDLS and CDR2 is YYNGEE. CDR3 DNA: TGTGCCAGCAGCGTGACCCCAGGGGGTACTCTCTCTGGAAACACCATATATTTT. It encodes CASSVTPGGTLSGNTIYF.

This clone was seen only once. V and J are TRBV18 and TRBJ2-5; no definite D call. Germline CDR1 KGHSH, CDR2 LQKENI. Trimming pared 1 base from V and 1 base from J, leaving 10 bases between. There are 15 residues in the CDR3. CDR3 sequence reads: CASSPLFGSQETQYF. The CDR3 nucleotides read TGTGCCAGCTCACCACTTTTCGGTTCCCAAGAGACCCAGTACTTC.

The chain carries TRBV9 and TRBJ2-7, with D unresolved. Between the trimmed V and J ends, which lost 3 bases and 6 bases, there was a span of 10 bases. The germline V gene has CDR1 SGDLS and CDR2 YYNGEE. The CDR3 contains 12 residues. This CDR3 reads CASSGLSGEQYF. Here the CDR3 DNA reads TGTGCCAGCAGCGGACTCTCGGGCGAGCAGTACTTC.